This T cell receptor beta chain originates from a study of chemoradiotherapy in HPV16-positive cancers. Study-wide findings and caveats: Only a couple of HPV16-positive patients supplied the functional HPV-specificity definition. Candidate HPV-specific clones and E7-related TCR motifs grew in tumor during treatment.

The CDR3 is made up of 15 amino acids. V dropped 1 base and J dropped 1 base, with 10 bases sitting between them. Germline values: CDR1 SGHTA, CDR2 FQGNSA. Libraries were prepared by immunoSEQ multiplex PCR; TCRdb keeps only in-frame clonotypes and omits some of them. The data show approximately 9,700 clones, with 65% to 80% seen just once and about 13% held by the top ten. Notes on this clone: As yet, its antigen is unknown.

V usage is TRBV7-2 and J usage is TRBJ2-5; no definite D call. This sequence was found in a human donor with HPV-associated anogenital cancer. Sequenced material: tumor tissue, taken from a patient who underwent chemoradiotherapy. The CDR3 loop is CASSLVEQSQETQYF. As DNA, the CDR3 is TGTGCCAGCAGCTTAGTTGAGCAGAGCCAAGAGACCCAGTACTTC. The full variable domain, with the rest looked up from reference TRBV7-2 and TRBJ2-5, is GAGVSQSPSNKVTEKGKDVELRCDPISGHTALYWYRQSLGQGLEFLIYFQGNSAPDKSGLPSDRFSAERTGGSVSTLTIQRTQQEDSAVYLCASSLVEQSQETQYFGPGTRLLVL.